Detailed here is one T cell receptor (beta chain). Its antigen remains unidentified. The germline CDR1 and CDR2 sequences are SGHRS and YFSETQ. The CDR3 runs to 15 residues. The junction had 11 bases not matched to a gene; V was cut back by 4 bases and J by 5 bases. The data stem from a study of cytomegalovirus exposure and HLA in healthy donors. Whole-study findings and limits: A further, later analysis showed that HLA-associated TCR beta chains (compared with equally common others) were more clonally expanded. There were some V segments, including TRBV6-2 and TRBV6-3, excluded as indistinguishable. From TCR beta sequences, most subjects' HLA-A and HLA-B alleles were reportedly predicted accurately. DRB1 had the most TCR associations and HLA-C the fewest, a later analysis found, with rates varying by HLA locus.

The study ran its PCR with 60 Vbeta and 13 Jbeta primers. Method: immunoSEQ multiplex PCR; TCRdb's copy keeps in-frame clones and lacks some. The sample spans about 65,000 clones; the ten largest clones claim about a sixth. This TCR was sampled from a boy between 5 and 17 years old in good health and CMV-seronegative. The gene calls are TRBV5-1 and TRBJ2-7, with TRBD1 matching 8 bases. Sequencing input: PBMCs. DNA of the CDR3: TGCGCCAGCAGCCCCGCCGGACAGGGTATCGACGAGCAGTACTTC. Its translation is CASSPAGQGIDEQYF. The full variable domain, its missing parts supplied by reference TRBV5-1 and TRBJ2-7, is KAGVTQTPRYLIKTRGQQVTLSCSPISGHRSVSWYQQTPGQGLQFLFEYFSETQRNKGNFPGRFSGRQFSNSRSEMNVSTLELGDSALYLCASSPAGQGIDEQYFGPGTRLTVT.